The sequence of this T cell receptor (beta chain) was determined in a study of T cells after yellow fever vaccination. Regarding the study as a whole: Peaking faster, on day 5 versus 15, the secondary response was nonetheless weaker. Sorted repertoires could include abundant contaminating clonotypes from bulk cells. A minor fraction of clonotypes spanned both CD4 and CD8 compartments.

TCRdb itself ran the 5' RACE reads through MiXCR, one entry per CDR3 protein. The sample lists 200,000 to 300,000 distinct CDR3 sequences; over 3% were seen once. This clonotype was observed a handful of times. Its antigen remains unidentified. Germline V gene data show CDR1 as DFQATT and CDR2 as SNEGSKA (reference sequence). The CDR3 totals 12 residues. The V and J ends lost 3 bases and 8 bases respectively, with 10 bases between them. The chain couples TRBV20-1 to TRBJ1-4, with unresolved D. The input for sequencing was PBMCs, taken 15 days after the yellow fever booster vaccination. The TCR originated in a man between 18 and 35 years old who received the YFV17D yellow fever vaccine. CDR3 nucleotides: TGCAGTGCTAGGGTGACGAGGGAAAAACTGTTTTTT. As protein: CSARVTREKLFF.